This T cell receptor beta chain originates from a study of T-cell memory formation after mild COVID-19. Germline-derived CDR1 and CDR2 are KGHDR and SFDVKD. The trim removed 2 bases at V and 6 bases at J, leaving 11 bases unmatched. The CDR3 is made up of 17 amino acids. Study conclusions and caveats: Researchers found some responding clones in pre-infection memory, a sign that cross-reactive memory joined. Day 15 to 85 contracting clones showed balanced CD4/CD8; day 15 to 37 expanders favored CD4+. Of the contracting clones, CD4+ ones lay mainly in CM and EM, and CD8+ ones in EMRA.

TCRdb ran MiXCR on the 5' RACE reads and lists one entry per CDR3 protein. Counted here are hundreds of thousands of distinct CDR3 sequences, 24% occurring once; the ten biggest clones make up 7.5% to 10%. This clonotype was seen a few times. Its antigen is unidentified. The TCR comes from an adult woman who had mild COVID-19 (a few samples of this study predate the infection). Cell type and time point are not known. The material sequenced was PBMCs or a T cell subset sorted from them (not recorded which). The rearrangement uses TRBV24-1 and TRBJ2-1; 8 nucleotides line up with TRBD1. The CDR3 loop is CATSDYSVGTGVNEQFF. CDR3 DNA sequence: TGTGCCACCAGTGATTATAGTGTAGGGACAGGAGTCAATGAGCAGTTCTTC.